The next 23 T cell receptor beta chains were all read from a single sample in a study of blood T cell repertoires in COVID-19. Clones were read by immunoSEQ multiplex PCR, and TCRdb kept only the in-frame ones, dropping some. Of about 160,000 clones listed, around nine tenths are singletons. The sequencing sample was made of peripheral blood. These receptors originate from a man over 45 with acute or convalescent COVID-19.

The chain employs TRBV28 and TRBJ2-3; a weak D match, TRBD2 (6 bases). The CDR3 loop spans 14 amino acids. CDR1 is MDHEN, CDR2 SYDVKM, per germline. V lost 5 bases to trimming and J lost 2 bases, with 11 bases between them. The CDR3 loop is CASSHGTVTDTQYF. CDR3 DNA sequence: TGTGCCAGCAGTCACGGGACTGTCACAGATACGCAGTATTTT.

V gene TRBV7-3 combines with J gene TRBJ2-6; 8 bases fit TRBD1. The germline CDR1 and CDR2 sequences are SGHTA and FQGTGA. This CDR3 is built from 19 residues. V trimming: 2 bases; J trimming: 3 bases; junction bases outside the gene matches: 12. CDR3 amino acids: CASSLQPYQGAYGANVLTF. The CDR3 DNA reads as TGTGCCAGCAGCTTACAGCCTTATCAGGGGGCCTATGGGGCCAACGTCCTGACTTTC.

This clone was counted a few times. The V call is TRBV5-1, the J call TRBJ1-6; perhaps TRBD1 as D (5 bases). In germline, CDR1 is SGHRS, CDR2 YFSETQ. CDR3 length: 15 residues. V dropped 3 bases and J dropped 9 bases, with 16 bases sitting between them. CDR3 amino acids: CASSSRTGDGSPLHF. The CDR3 nucleotides read TGCGCCAGCAGCTCAAGAACGGGGGATGGTTCACCCCTCCACTTT.

V gene TRBV15 combines with J gene TRBJ1-4; D remains unclear. CDR3 length: 15 residues. Germline V gene data show CDR1 as LNHNV and CDR2 as YYDKDF (reference sequence). The V end was cut by 4 bases, the J end by 7 bases, with 16 bases between. The CDR3 is CATSMGGRSVEKLFF. The DNA of the CDR3 is TGTGCCACCAGCATGGGAGGAAGGAGTGTTGAAAAACTGTTTTTT.

This clone was counted between two and nine times. The chain uses TRBV11-2 and TRBJ1-5; D call uncertain. CDR3 length: 16 amino acids. The germline CDR1 and CDR2 sequences are SGHAT and FQNNGV. V lost 1 base to trimming and J lost 9 bases, with 19 bases between them. The CDR3 coding sequence is TGTGCCAGCAGCTTAGGGCCCCGGGGTCCCCGATCGCCCCAGCATTTT. This codes for CASSLGPRGPRSPQHF. The variable domain in full, completed from reference TRBV11-2 and TRBJ1-5, reads EAGVAQSPRYKIIEKRQSVAFWCNPISGHATLYWYQQILGQGPKLLIQFQNNGVVDDSQLPKDRFSAERLKGVDSTLKIQPAKLEDSAVYLCASSLGPRGPRSPQHFGDGTRLSIL.

The chain has TRBV16 and TRBJ2-5; 7 nucleotides agree with TRBD1. CDR1 is KGHSY and CDR2 is FQNENV in the germline V gene. Trimming at V came to 2 bases and at J to 0 bases, leaving 3 bases not matched to a gene. CDR3 size: 15 residues. DNA of the CDR3: TGTGCCAGCAGCCAAAACAGGGGCAACCAAGAGACCCAGTACTTC. Translation gives CASSQNRGNQETQYF.

The chain combines TRBV6-5 with TRBJ1-5, with 7 bases lining up with TRBD1. Germline V gene sequence: CDR1 MNHEY, CDR2 SVGAGI. Germline trimming cut 5 bases from V and 6 bases from J; bases unmatched to any gene: 7. The CDR3 loop spans 14 amino acids. The CDR3: CASSRQGPSQPQHF. CDR3 in DNA: TGTGCCAGCAGTCGACAGGGTCCGAGTCAGCCCCAGCATTTT.

This clone occurred a few times. The rearrangement uses TRBV10-1 and TRBJ1-6; D is ambiguous. V was shortened by 4 bases and J by 13 bases, with 5 bases between the two germline ends. The CDR3 consists of 10 residues. Germline values: CDR1 WNHNN, CDR2 SYGVQD (reference sequence). The CDR3 protein is CASSAPPLHF. CDR3 sequence (DNA): TGCGCCAGCAGTGCCCCGCCCCTCCACTTT.

Points on this clone: The DNA is left out, because the CDR3 cannot be placed on it with certainty; the CDR3 is given as TCRdb lists it. This chain uses TRBV3-1 (or the pseudogene TRBV3-2) with TRBJ2-3; the table's TRBD2 call for D was not verified on the DNA. CDR1 and CDR2 from the germline V gene are LGHDT and YNNKEL (reference sequence). With termini counted, the CDR3 has 19 amino acids. CDR3: CASSQDGDSGGFLADTQYF.

V usage is TRBV28 and J usage is TRBJ1-3; tentatively, D is TRBD1 (6 bases). V lost 10 bases and J 4 bases, leaving 11 bases between the germline ends. The CDR3 is 12 residues long. Germline loops: CDR1 MDHEN, CDR2 SYDVKM. The CDR3: CATRGGGNTIYF. CDR3 bases: TGTGCCACGCGGGGGGGCGGAAACACCATATATTTT.

The gene calls are TRBV7-4 and TRBJ2-7; TRBD2 is a possible D gene (6 bases). This CDR3 has 14 residues. Between the trimmed V and J ends, which lost 7 bases and 4 bases, there was a span of 17 bases. Germline CDR1 and CDR2: SGHVT and SQSDAQ. The CDR3 sequence: CASTPSRGAYEQYV. CDR3 bases: TGTGCCAGCACCCCGTCTCGCGGGGCTTACGAGCAGTACGTC.

This chain joins TRBV5-4 and TRBJ2-7, with TRBD2 matching over 10 bases. The V and J ends lost 5 bases and 3 bases, in that order; junction bases with no gene match: 8. The CDR3 extends over 15 amino acids. Germline values: CDR1 SGHNT, CDR2 YYREEE (reference sequence). CDR3 in amino acids: CASSFSGGRNYEQYV. CDR3 coding DNA: TGTGCCAGCAGTTTTAGCGGGGGGCGAAACTACGAGCAGTACGTC.

In DNA, the CDR3 is TGCGCCAGCAGCAAGGGACTTCCAGATACGCAGTATTTT. Its translation is CASSKGLPDTQYF. The rearrangement links TRBV5-1 to TRBJ2-3, with D possibly being TRBD2 (6 bases). Between the trimmed V and J ends, which lost 4 bases and 4 bases, there was a span of 10 bases. CDR3 length equals 13 residues. Germline V CDR1 and CDR2: SGHRS, YFSETQ.

The V and J genes are TRBV11-2 and TRBJ2-7; D possibly corresponds to TRBD1 (6 bases). V was trimmed by 6 bases and J by 2 bases, leaving 14 bases between them. The CDR3 is 14 amino acids. Germline loops: CDR1 SGHAT, CDR2 FQNNGV. This CDR3 is CASSSVRQAYEQYF. The CDR3 DNA is TGTGCCAGCAGTAGCGTCCGACAGGCCTACGAGCAGTACTTC.

V is TRBV2 and J is TRBJ1-6; 8 bases agree with TRBD1. The V gene end was trimmed by 7 bases and the J gene end by 7 bases; junction bases not matched to a gene: 9. Germline CDR1 is SNHLY and CDR2 is FYNNEI. CDR3 length: 15 residues. The CDR3 region has the DNA TGTGCCAGCAATCGGGACAGGACAGAAAATTCACCCCTCCACTTT. This sequence encodes CASNRDRTENSPLHF.

This chain joins TRBV2 and TRBJ2-2; perhaps TRBD1 as D (7 bases). Between the trimmed V and J ends, which lost 3 bases and 5 bases, there was a span of 13 bases. The CDR3 is made up of 15 amino acids. Germline-derived CDR1 and CDR2 are SNHLY and FYNNEI. This chain's CDR3 is CASSEGQGGTGELFF. DNA for the CDR3: TGTGCCAGCAGTGAGGGGCAGGGGGGTACCGGGGAGCTGTTTTTT.

The V gene is TRBV6-4, the J gene TRBJ1-1; weak D call: TRBD1 (5 bases). Germline CDR1 reads MRHNA; CDR2 reads SNTAGT. CDR3 size: 14 residues. The germline V and J ends were trimmed by 5 bases and 7 bases, with 17 bases remaining between them. CDR3: CASSLQEMTGEAFF. CDR3 in DNA: TGTGCCAGCAGTCTACAGGAGATGACCGGTGAAGCTTTCTTT.

The chain combines TRBV29-1 with TRBJ2-1; 8 nucleotides align to TRBD2. V shed 3 bases and J 1 base; nucleotides not matched to a gene: 5. CDR3 length equals 15 residues. CDR1 is SQVTM, CDR2 ANQGSEA, per germline. The CDR3 bases are TGCAGCGTTGATTTTCCTAGCGGGTCCTACAATGAGCAGTTCTTC. Protein product: CSVDFPSGSYNEQFF.

The chain carries TRBV2 and TRBJ1-4, with D possibly matching TRBD1 (6 bases). With 8 bases removed from V and 4 bases from J, the gap between germline ends came to 17 bases. From germline, CDR1 is SNHLY and CDR2 FYNNEI. The CDR3 has 15 residues. CDR3 nucleotide sequence: TGTGCCAGCGGGGCCCAGGGGACCGGTAATGAAAAACTGTTTTTT. Protein sequence: CASGAQGTGNEKLFF.

The CDR3 DNA reads TGCGCCAGCAGCTTGACAGGGATCACCCCAAATGAAAAACTGTTTTTT. Translating gives CASSLTGITPNEKLFF. The rearrangement links TRBV5-1 to TRBJ1-4; D might be TRBD1 (6 bases). Germline CDR1 and CDR2: SGHRS and YFSETQ. The CDR3 has 16 amino acids. Trimming took 1 base from V and 5 from J, leaving 15 bases between them.

A single count supports this clone. This chain uses TRBV10-3 with TRBJ2-2; 13 bases match TRBD2. This CDR3 comprises 16 residues. Losses at the gene ends were 4 bases for V and 6 bases for J; bases not matched to a gene: 5. Germline loops: CDR1 ENHRY, CDR2 SYGVKD. This CDR3 is CAISVAGTSGAGELFF. The CDR3 DNA sequence: TGTGCCATCAGTGTTGCCGGGACTAGCGGGGCCGGGGAGCTGTTTTTT.

The V gene is TRBV6-5, the J gene TRBJ1-3; D is unclear. The CDR3 covers 14 residues. Trimming took off 6 bases at V and 6 bases at J, with 15 bases between the two ends. Germline-derived CDR1 and CDR2 are MNHEY and SVGAGI. In DNA, the CDR3 is TGTGCCAGCAGCCACACGACCGAGGAAAACACCATATATTTT. It specifies CASSHTTEENTIYF.

The chain links TRBV7-9 to TRBJ2-2; D not resolved. CDR1 and CDR2 from the germline V gene are SEHNR and FQNEAQ (reference sequence). The ends were cut back, 3 bases at V and 2 bases at J, with 10 bases in the middle. CDR3 length: 15 amino acids. In nucleotides, the CDR3 is TGTGCCAGCAGCTTTTGGGCTCCCAACACCGGGGAGCTGTTTTTT. The encoded protein is CASSFWAPNTGELFF.